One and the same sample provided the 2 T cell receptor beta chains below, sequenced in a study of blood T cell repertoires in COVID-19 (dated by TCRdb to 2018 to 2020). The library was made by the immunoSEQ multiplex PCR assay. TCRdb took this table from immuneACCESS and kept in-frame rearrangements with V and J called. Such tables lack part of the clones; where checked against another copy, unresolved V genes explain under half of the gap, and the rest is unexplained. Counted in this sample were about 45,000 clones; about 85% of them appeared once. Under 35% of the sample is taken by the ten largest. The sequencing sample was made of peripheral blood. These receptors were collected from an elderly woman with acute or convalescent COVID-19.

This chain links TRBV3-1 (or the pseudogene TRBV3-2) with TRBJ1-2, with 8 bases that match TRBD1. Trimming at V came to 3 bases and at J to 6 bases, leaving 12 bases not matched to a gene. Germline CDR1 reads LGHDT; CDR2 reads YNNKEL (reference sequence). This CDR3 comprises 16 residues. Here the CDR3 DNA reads TGTGCCAGCAGCCAGAGATCCGGGACAGGAAGTGATGGCTACACCTTC. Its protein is CASSQRSGTGSDGYTF.

CDR3 in amino acids: CASSLDRANTGELFF. CDR3 sequence (DNA): TGTGCCAGCAGCTTGGACAGGGCGAACACCGGGGAGCTGTTTTTT. The rearrangement links TRBV5-4 to TRBJ2-2; weak D call: TRBD1 (6 bases). The CDR3 consists of 15 residues. Germline CDR1 reads SGHNT; CDR2 reads YYREEE (reference sequence). Trimming removed 0 bases from V and 0 bases from J, with 6 bases in between. The whole variable domain, filled in from reference TRBV5-4 and TRBJ2-2, reads ETGVTQSPTHLIKTRGQQVTLRCSSQSGHNTVSWYQQALGQGPQFIFQYYREEENGRGNFPPRFSGLQFPNYSSELNVNALELDDSALYLCASSLDRANTGELFFGEGSRLTVL.